This TCR beta chain is drawn from a study of blood T cell repertoires in COVID-19. Study context: The origin of the acute and convalescent COVID-19 samples was the United States, Italy and Spain. T cells, B-cell-depleted T cells, or PBMCs provided the cDNA or gDNA that served as material.

In the source study's methods: Amplification with reference gene primers provided the estimates of nucleated cell counts. TCRdb's copy holds only in-frame clones and misses some; the assay was immunoSEQ multiplex PCR. The D gene and trimming were derived from the DNA, and the V and J assignments and clone size from that table. In the table there are roughly 59,000 clones, 65% to 80% of which are singletons. The CDR3 is made up of 22 amino acids. V lost 0 bases, J lost 1 base, and 20 bases stayed unmatched. CDR1 LGHNA and CDR2 YSLEER come from the germline V gene. This clone occurred once. The V gene is TRBV4-3, the J gene TRBJ2-1; the match to TRBD2 covers 8 bases. The source of this sequence is a human donor in a cohort sampled during active COVID-19. Sequenced sample: peripheral blood. CDR3 nucleotides: TGCGCCAGCAGCCAAGATTTGGCCCCCTTTGCCGGGCGGGGGGTATCCTACAATGAGCAGTTCTTC. Protein sequence: CASSQDLAPFAGRGVSYNEQFF.